This record concerns one T cell receptor (beta chain) sequence. Only in-frame clones appear in the TCRdb table, and some are missing; sequencing was by immunoSEQ multiplex PCR. Among just under 65,000 clones listed, 75% to 95% were seen once. The sample comes from a study of T cell changes during pregnancy in multiple sclerosis. V was shortened by 0 bases and J by 3 bases, with 15 bases between the two germline ends. The CDR3 has 16 amino acids. Germline CDR1 and CDR2: LGHNA and YSLEER. The sequence was collected from a female donor in good health, enrolled as a control in a pregnancy study. V is TRBV4-3 and J is TRBJ2-7; possibly TRBD1 for D (6 bases). The material sequenced was peripheral blood, taken after pregnancy. The CDR3 nucleotides read TGCGCCAGCAGCCAAGATGGGGGCGGACAGTACTACGAGCAGTACTTC. The encoded protein is CASSQDGGGQYYEQYF.